The entry below describes one T cell receptor beta chain. The sample belongs to a study of blood T cell repertoires in COVID-19. Overall study context: The analysed material was cDNA or gDNA that came from T cells, B-cell-depleted T cells, or PBMCs.

The repertoire was sequenced with immunoSEQ multiplex PCR; TCRdb's copy has only in-frame clones and lacks some. Counted here are under 400,000 clones, 88% occurring once; the ten biggest clones make up about 0.94%. Assignment of participants to cohorts was predicated upon participant-reported clinical history. Specimen: PBMCs or T cells enriched from blood (not recorded which). The clonotype comes from a woman aged 25 to 45 who had been exposed to COVID-19.

DNA for the CDR3: TGTGCCAGCAGTTTACCTAGCGGGTTTCAGGATACGCAGTATTTT. Translating it yields CASSLPSGFQDTQYF. The rearrangement uses TRBV28 and TRBJ2-3; TRBD2 agrees at 8 bases. The germline V gene encodes CDR1 MDHEN and CDR2 SYDVKM. Losses at the gene ends were 2 bases for V and 6 bases for J; bases not matched to a gene: 7. The length of the CDR3 is 15 residues.